This T cell receptor beta chain was obtained from a study of control samples from healthy donors and cancer patients. Assay used: immunoSEQ multiplex PCR; TCRdb lists only in-frame clones, some missing. This sample has approximately 89,000 clones, with more than 75% found just once. There are 15 residues in the CDR3. V was cut by 3 bases and J by 12 bases, with 20 bases left in between. Germline V gene sequence: CDR1 KGHDR, CDR2 SFDVKD. The sample taken for sequencing was blood. The source is a man younger than 45 in good health. The J gene is TRBJ2-1, the V gene TRBV24-1; D is possibly TRBD1 (6 bases). CDR3 residues: CATSDPLPTGSGQFF. The CDR3 DNA sequence: TGTGCCACCAGTGATCCACTTCCGACAGGTTCAGGGCAGTTCTTC.